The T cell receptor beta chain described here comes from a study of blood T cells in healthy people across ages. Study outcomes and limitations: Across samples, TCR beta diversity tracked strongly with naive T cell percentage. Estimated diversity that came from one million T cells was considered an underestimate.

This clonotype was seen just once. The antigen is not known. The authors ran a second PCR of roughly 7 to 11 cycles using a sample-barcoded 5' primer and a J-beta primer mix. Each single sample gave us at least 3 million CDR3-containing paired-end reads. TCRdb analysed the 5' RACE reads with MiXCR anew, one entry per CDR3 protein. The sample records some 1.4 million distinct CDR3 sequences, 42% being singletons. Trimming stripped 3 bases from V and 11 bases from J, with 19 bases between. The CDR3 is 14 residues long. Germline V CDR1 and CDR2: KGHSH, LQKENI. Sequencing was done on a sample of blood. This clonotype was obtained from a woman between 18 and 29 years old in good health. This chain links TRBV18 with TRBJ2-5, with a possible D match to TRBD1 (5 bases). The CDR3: CASSPLNLGDEQYF. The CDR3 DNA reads TGTGCCAGCTCACCCCTCAATCTAGGGGATGAGCAGTACTTC.